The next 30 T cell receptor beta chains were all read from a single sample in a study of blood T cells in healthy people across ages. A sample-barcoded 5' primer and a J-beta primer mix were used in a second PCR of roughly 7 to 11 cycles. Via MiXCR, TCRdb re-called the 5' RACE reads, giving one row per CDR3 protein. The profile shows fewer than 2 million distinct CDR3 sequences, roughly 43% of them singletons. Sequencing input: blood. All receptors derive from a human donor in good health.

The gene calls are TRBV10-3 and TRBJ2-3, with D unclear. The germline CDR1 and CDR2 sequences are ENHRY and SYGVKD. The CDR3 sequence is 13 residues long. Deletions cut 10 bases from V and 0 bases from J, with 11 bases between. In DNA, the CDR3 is TGTGCCACCGCGTATGGTAGCACAGATACGCAGTATTTT. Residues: CATAYGSTDTQYF.

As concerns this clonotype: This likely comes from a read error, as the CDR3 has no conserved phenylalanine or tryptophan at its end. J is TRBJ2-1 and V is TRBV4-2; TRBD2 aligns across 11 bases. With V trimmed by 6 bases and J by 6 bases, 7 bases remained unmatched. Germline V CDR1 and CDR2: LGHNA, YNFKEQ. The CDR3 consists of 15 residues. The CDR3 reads CASSDSGGAPNEQFL. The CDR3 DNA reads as TGTGCCAGCAGTGATAGCGGGGGGGCCCCCAATGAGCAGTTCTTA.

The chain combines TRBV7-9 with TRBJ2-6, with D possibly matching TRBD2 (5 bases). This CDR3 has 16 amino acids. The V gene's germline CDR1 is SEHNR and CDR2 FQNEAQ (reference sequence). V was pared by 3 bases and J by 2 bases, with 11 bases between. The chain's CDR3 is CASSFSGMTGANVLTF. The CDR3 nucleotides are TGTGCCAGCAGCTTTTCGGGGATGACTGGGGCCAACGTCCTGACTTTC.

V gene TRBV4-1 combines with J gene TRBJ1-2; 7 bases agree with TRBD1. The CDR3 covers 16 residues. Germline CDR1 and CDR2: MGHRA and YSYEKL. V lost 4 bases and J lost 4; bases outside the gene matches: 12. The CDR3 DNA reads TGCGCCAGCAGCCGGTTTTCTCGGGACAGCACCTATGGCTACACCTTC. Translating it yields CASSRFSRDSTYGYTF.

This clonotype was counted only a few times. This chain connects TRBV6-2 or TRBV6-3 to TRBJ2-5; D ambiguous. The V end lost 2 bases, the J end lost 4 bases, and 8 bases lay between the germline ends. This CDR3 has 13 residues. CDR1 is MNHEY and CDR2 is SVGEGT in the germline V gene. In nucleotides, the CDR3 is TGTGCCAGCAGTTACCCTAGTGGAGAGACCCAGTACTTC. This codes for CASSYPSGETQYF.

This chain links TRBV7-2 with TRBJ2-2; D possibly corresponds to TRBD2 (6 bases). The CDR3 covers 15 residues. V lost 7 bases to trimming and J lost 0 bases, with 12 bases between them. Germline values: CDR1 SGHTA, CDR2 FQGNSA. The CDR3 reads CASNIGGANTGELFF. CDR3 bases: TGTGCCAGCAATATCGGAGGGGCGAACACCGGGGAGCTGTTTTTT.

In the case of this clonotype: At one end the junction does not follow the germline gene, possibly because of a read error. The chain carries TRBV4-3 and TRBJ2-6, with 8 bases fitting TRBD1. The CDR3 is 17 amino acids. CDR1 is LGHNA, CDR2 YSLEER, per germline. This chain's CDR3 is CTSSQVQGATGANVLTF. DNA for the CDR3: TGCACCAGCAGCCAGGTTCAGGGGGCTACTGGGGCCAACGTCCTGACTTTC.

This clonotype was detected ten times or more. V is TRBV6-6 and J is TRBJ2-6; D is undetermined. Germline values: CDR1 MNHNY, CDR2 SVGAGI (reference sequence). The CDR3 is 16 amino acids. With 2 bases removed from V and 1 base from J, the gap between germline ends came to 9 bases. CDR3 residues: CASSYPDGSGANVLTF. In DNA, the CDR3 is TGTGCCAGCAGTTACCCTGACGGTTCTGGGGCCAACGTCCTGACTTTC.

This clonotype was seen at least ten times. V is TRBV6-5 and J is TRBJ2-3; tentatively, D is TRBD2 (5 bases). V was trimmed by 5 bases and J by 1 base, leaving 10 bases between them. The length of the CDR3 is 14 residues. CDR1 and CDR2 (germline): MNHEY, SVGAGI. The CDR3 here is CASSRGIGTDTQYF. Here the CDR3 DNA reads TGTGCCAGCAGTCGGGGAATAGGCACAGATACGCAGTATTTT.

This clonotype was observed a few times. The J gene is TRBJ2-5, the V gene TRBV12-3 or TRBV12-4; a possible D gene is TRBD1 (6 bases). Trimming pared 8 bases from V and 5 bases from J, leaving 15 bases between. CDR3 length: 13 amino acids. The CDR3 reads CASGTRGRETQYF. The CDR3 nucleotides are TGTGCCAGCGGGACAAGGGGACGGGAGACCCAGTACTTC.

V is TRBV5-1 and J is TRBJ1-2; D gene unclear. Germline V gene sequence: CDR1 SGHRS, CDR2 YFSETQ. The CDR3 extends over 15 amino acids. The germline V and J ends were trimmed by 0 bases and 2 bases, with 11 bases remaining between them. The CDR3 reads CASSLGVQENYGYTF. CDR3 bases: TGCGCCAGCAGCTTGGGGGTTCAGGAAAACTATGGCTACACCTTC.

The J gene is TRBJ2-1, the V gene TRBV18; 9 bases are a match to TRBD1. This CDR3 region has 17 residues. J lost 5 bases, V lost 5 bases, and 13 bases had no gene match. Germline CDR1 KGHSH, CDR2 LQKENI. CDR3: CASSTKQGAGINNEQFF. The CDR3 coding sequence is TGTGCCAGCTCAACCAAACAGGGGGCGGGTATCAACAATGAGCAGTTCTTC.

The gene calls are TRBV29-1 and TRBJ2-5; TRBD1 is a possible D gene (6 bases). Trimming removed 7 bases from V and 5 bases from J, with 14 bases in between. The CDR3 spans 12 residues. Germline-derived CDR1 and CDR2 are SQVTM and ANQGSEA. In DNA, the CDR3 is TGCAGCGCCGAACAGGGTGAGGAGACCCAGTACTTC. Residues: CSAEQGEETQYF.

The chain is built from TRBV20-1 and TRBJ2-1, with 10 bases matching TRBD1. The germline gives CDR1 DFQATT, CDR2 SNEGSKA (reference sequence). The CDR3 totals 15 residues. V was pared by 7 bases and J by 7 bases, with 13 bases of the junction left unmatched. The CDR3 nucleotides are TGCAGTGTGTATAAGGGACAGGGGCAGAGGAATGAGCAGTTCTTC. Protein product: CSVYKGQGQRNEQFF.

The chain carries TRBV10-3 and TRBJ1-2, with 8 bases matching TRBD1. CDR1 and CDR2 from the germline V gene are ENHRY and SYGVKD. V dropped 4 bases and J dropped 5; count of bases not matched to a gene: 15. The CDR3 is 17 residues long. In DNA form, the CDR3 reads TGTGCCATCAGTGCGAACCCGAGGACAGGGCATTCATATGGCTACACCTTC. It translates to CAISANPRTGHSYGYTF.

In DNA, the CDR3 is TGTGCCAGCAGCTTGCGGGGGGGCCTTTGGGGGAACAATGAGCAGTTCTTC. Its protein product is CASSLRGGLWGNNEQFF. The rearrangement uses TRBV11-1 and TRBJ2-1; 9 bases fit TRBD2. Per germline, CDR1 SGHAT and CDR2 FQDESV (reference sequence). After removal of 3 bases from V and 5 bases from J, the junction contained 11 bases not matched to a gene. The CDR3 is made up of 17 amino acids.

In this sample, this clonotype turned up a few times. The CDR3 is CASSRGQGNTDTQYF. CDR3 in DNA: TGTGCCAGCAGCCGGGGACAGGGTAACACAGATACGCAGTATTTT. The chain carries TRBV7-9 and TRBJ2-3; TRBD1 matches 9 bases. Unmatched junction bases numbered 5, after V lost 5 bases and J lost 2 bases. Germline lookup yields CDR1 SEHNR and CDR2 FQNEAQ (reference sequence). The CDR3 sequence is 15 residues long.

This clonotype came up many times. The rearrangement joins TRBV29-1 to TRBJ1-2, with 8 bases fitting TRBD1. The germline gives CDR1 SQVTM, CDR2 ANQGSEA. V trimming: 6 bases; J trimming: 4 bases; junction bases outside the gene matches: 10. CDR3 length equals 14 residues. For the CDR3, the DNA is TGCAGCGTCCGAGGACAGGGCCTCGGCTATGGCTACACCTTC. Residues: CSVRGQGLGYGYTF.

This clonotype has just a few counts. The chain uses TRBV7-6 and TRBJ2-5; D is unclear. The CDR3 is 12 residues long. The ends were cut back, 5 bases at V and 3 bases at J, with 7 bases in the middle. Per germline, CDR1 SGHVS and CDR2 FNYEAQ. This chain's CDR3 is CASSRVEETQYF. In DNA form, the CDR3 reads TGTGCCAGCAGCCGTGTAGAAGAGACCCAGTACTTC.

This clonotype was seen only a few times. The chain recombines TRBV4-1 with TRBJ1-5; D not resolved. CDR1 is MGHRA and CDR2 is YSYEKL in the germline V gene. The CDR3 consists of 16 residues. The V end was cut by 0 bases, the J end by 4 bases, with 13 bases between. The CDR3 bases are TGCGCCAGCAGCCAAGATCCCGGGAGCCGAAATCAGCCCCAGCATTTT. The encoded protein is CASSQDPGSRNQPQHF.

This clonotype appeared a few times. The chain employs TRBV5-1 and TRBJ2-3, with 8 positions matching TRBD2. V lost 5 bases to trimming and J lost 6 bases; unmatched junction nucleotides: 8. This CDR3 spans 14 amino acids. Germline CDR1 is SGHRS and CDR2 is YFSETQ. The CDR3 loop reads CASSTGGVLDTQYF. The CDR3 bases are TGCGCCAGCAGTACGGGGGGGGTCTTGGATACGCAGTATTTT.

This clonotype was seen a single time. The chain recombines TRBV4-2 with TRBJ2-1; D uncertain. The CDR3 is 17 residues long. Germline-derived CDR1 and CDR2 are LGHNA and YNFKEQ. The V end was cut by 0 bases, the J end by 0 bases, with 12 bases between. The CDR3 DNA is TGTGCCAGCAGCCAAGATCCTATGGCTGGCTCCTACAATGAGCAGTTCTTC. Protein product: CASSQDPMAGSYNEQFF.

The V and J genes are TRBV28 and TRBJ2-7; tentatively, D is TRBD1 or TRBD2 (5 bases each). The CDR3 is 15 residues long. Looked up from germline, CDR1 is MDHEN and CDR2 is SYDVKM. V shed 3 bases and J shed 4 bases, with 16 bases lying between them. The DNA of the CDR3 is TGTGCCAGCAGTTTGTGGGGCCACGGGGATTACGAGCAGTACTTC. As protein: CASSLWGHGDYEQYF.

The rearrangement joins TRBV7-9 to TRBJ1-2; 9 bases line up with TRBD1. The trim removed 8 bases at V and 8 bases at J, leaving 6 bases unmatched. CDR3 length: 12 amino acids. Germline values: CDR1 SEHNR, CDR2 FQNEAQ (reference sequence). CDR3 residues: CASPGQGYGYTF. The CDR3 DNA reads TGTGCCAGCCCCGGACAGGGGTACGGCTACACCTTC.

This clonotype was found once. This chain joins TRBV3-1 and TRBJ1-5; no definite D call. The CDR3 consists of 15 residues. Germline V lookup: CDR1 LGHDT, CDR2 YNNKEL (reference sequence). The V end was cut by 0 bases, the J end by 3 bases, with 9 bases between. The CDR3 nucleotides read TGTGCCAGCAGCCAAGATCCCAGAGTCAATCAGCCCCAGCATTTT. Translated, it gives CASSQDPRVNQPQHF.

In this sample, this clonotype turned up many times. In nucleotides, the CDR3 is TGTGCCATCAGTGATGGTGGTCAGCCCCAGCATTTT. Encoded protein: CAISDGGQPQHF. The rearrangement joins TRBV10-3 to TRBJ1-5, with unresolved D. The germline gives CDR1 ENHRY, CDR2 SYGVKD. The V and J ends lost 3 bases and 6 bases respectively, with 6 bases between them. The CDR3 is 12 residues long.

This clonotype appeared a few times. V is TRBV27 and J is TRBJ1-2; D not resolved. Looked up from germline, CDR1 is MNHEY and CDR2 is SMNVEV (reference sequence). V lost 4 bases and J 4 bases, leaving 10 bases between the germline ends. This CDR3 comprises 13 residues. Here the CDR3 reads CASSSQFPYGYTF. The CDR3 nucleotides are TGTGCCAGCAGTTCGCAATTCCCCTATGGCTACACCTTC.

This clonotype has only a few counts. For the CDR3, the DNA is TGTGCCAGCAGCTTAGCGGGCGCCTTCCACGAGCAGTACTTC. This translates into CASSLAGAFHEQYF. The J gene is TRBJ2-7, the V gene TRBV7-8; D gene uncertain. V lost 0 bases to trimming and J lost 5 bases, with 11 bases between them. This CDR3 has 14 residues. Germline values: CDR1 SGHVS, CDR2 FQNEAQ. The complete variable domain, with remaining parts taken from reference TRBV7-8 and TRBJ2-7, reads GAGVSQSPRYKVAKRGQDVALRCDPISGHVSLFWYQQALGQGPEFLTYFQNEAQLDKSGLPSDRFFAERPEGSVSTLKIQRTQQEDSAVYLCASSLAGAFHEQYFGPGTRLTVT.

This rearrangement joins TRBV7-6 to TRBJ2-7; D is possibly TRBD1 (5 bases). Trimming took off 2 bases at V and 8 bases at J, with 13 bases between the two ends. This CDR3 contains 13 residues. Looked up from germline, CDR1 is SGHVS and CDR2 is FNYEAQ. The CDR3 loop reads CASSLSDNQKQYF. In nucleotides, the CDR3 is TGTGCCAGCAGCTTATCGGACAATCAGAAGCAGTACTTC. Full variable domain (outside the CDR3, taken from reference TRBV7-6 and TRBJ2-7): GAGVSQSPRYKVTKRGQDVALRCDPISGHVSLYWYRQALGQGPEFLTYFNYEAQQDKSGLPNDRFSAERPEGSISTLTIQRTEQRDSAMYRCASSLSDNQKQYFGPGTRLTVT.

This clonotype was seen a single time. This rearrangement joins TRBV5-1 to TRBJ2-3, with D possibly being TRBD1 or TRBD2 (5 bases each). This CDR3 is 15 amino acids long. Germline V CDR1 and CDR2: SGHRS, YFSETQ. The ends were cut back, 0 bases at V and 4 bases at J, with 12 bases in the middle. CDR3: CASSLEYGDADTQYF. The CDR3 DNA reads TGCGCCAGCAGCTTGGAGTACGGGGACGCAGATACGCAGTATTTT.